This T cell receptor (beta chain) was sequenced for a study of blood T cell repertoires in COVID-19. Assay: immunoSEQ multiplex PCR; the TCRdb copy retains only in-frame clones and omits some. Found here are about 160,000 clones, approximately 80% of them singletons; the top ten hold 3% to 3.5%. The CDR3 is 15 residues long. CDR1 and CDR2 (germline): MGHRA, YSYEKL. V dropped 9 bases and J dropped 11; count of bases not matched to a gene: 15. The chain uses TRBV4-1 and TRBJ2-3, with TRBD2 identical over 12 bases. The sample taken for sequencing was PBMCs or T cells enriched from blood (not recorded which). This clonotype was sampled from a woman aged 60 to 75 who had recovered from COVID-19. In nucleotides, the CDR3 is TGCGCCAGTAAACCTCTAGCGGGGGGGCCAGTTGGGCAGTATTTT. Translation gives CASKPLAGGPVGQYF.